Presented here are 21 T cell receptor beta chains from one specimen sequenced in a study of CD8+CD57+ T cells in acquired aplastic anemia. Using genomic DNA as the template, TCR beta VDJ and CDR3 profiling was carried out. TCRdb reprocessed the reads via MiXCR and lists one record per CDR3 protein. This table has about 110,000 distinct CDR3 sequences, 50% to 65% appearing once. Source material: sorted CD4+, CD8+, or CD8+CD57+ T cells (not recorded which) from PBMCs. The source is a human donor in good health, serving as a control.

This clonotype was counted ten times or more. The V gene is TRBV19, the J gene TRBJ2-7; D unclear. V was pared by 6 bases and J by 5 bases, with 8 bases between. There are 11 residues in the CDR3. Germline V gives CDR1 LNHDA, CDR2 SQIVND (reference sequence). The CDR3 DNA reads TGTGCCAGTAGCGGAGACAACGAGCAGTACTTC. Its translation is CASSGDNEQYF.

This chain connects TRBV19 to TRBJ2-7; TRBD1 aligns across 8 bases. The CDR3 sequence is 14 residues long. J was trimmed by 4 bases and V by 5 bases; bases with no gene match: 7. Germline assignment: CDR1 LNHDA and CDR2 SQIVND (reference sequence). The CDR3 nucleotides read TGTGCCAGTAGTCCGGGACAGGAGGTTTACGAGCAGTACTTC. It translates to CASSPGQEVYEQYF.

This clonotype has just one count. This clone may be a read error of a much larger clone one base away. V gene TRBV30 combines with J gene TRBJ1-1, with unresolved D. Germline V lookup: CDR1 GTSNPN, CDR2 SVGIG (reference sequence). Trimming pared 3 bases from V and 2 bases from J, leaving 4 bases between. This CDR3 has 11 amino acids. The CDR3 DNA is TGTGCCTGGAGACTTAACACTGAAGCTTTCTTT. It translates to CAWRLNTEAFF.

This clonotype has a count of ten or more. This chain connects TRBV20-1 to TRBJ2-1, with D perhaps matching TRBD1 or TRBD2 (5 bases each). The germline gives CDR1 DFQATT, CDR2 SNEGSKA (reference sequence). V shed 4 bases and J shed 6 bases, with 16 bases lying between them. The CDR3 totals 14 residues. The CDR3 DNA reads TGCAGTGCTACCTTCCGGGACCAAGCCAATGAGCAGTTCTTC. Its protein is CSATFRDQANEQFF.

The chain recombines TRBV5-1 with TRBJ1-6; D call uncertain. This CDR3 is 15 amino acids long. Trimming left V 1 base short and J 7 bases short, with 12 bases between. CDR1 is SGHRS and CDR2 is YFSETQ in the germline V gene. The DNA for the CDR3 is TGCGCCAGCAGCTTGAGTGGGCACGGGAATTCACCCCTCCACTTT. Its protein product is CASSLSGHGNSPLHF.

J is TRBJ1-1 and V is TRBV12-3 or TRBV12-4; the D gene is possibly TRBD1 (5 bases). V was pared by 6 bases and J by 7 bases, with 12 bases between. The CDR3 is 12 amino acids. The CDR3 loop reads CASRSGAGEAFF. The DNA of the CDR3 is TGTGCCAGCAGATCCGGGGCGGGTGAAGCTTTCTTT.

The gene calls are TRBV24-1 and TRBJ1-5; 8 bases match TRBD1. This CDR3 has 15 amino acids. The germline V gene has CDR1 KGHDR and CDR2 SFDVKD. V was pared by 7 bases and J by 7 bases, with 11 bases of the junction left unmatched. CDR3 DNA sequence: TGTGCCACCAGGGGACGGACAGGGTCGGGGCAGCCCCAGCATTTT. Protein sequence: CATRGRTGSGQPQHF.

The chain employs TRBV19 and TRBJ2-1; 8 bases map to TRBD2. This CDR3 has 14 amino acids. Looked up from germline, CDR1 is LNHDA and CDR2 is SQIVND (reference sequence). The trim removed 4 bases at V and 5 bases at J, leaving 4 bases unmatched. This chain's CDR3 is CASSKRGRDNEQFF. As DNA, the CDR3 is TGTGCCAGTAGTAAGCGGGGGAGGGACAATGAGCAGTTCTTC.

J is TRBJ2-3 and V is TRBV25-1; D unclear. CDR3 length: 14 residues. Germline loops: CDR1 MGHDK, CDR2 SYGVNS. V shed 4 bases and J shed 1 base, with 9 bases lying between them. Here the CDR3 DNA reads TGTGCCAGCAGTGTCGGTACAGGCACAGATACGCAGTATTTT. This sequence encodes CASSVGTGTDTQYF.

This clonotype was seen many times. The CDR3 coding sequence is TGTGCCAGCAGTTTATCGACAGGGGACCCTCGTGGCTACACCTTC. Translating it yields CASSLSTGDPRGYTF. The J gene is TRBJ1-2, the V gene TRBV27; TRBD1 matches 8 bases. CDR3 length equals 15 residues. Germline trimming cut 0 bases from V and 7 bases from J; bases unmatched to any gene: 7. Germline values: CDR1 MNHEY, CDR2 SMNVEV (reference sequence).

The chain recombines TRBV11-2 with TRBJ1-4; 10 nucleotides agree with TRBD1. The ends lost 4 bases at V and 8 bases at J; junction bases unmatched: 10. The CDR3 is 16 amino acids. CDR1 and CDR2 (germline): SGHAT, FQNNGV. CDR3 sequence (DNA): TGTGCCAGCAGCTCAATCGACAGGGGGCGCAGGGAAAAACTGTTTTTT. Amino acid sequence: CASSSIDRGRREKLFF.

The CDR3 sequence is CASSQIGNTIYF. The CDR3, as DNA: TGTGCCAGCAGCCAAATCGGAAACACCATATATTTT. The V call is TRBV4-2, the J call TRBJ1-3; D ambiguous. The ends were cut back, 2 bases at V and 4 bases at J, with 3 bases in the middle. The CDR3 has 12 amino acids. Germline lookup yields CDR1 LGHNA and CDR2 YNFKEQ.

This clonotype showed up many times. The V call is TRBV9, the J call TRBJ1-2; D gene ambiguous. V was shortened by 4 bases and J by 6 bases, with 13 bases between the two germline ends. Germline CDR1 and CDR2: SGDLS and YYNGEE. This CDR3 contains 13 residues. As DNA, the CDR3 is TGTGCCAGCAGCACGGAACCTGGGGATGGCTACACCTTC. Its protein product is CASSTEPGDGYTF.

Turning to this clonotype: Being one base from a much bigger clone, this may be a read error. CDR3 protein: CASWDRGWDEAFF. In DNA form, the CDR3 reads TGTGCCAGCTGGGACAGGGGGTGGGATGAAGCTTTCTTT. This chain uses TRBV27 with TRBJ1-1, with 11 bases lining up with TRBD1. Germline V lookup: CDR1 MNHEY, CDR2 SMNVEV (reference sequence). Trimming removed 8 bases from V and 7 bases from J; junction bases left unmatched: 6. The CDR3 is 13 residues long.

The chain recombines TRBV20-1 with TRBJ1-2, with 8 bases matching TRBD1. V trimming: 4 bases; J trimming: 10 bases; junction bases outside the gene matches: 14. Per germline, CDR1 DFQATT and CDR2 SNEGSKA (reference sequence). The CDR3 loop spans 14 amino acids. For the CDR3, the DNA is TGCAGTGCTATCCCTCAGGGGGCAGAGAGGGTCTACACCTTC. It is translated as CSAIPQGAERVYTF.

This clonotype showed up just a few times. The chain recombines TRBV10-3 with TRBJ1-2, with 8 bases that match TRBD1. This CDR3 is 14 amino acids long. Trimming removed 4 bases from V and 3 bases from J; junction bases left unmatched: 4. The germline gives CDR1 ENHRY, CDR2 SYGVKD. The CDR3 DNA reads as TGTGCCATCAGTGCAGGGGGCTTGGACTATGGCTACACCTTC. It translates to CAISAGGLDYGYTF.

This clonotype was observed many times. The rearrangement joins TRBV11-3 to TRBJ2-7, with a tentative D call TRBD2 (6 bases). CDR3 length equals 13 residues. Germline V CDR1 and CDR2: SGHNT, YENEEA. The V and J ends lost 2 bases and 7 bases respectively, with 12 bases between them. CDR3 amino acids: CASSLSGVGEQYF. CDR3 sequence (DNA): TGTGCCAGCAGCTTATCGGGGGTAGGAGAGCAGTACTTC.

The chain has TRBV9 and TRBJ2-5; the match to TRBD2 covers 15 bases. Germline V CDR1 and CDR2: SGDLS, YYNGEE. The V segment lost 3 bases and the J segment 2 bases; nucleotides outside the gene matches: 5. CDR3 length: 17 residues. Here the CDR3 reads CASSGTSGGGIQETQYF. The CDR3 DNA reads TGTGCCAGCAGCGGGACTAGCGGGGGGGGCATACAAGAGACCCAGTACTTC.

The CDR3 region has the DNA TGTGCCAGCAGCTTAGCAACCACAGATACGCAGTATTTT. This translates into CASSLATTDTQYF. The chain is built from TRBV7-9 and TRBJ2-3; D remains unclear. This CDR3 spans 13 amino acids. Germline V CDR1 and CDR2: SEHNR, FQNEAQ (reference sequence). Trimming shortened V by 0 bases and J by 2 bases, and 3 bases separated the two germline ends.

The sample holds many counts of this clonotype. CDR3 coding DNA: TGCAGTGCTAGCCACGTGACCTCCTACGAGCAGTACTTC. Its translation is CSASHVTSYEQYF. This rearrangement joins TRBV20-1 to TRBJ2-7; D unresolved. V lost 3 bases and J 0 bases, leaving 9 bases between the germline ends. Per the germline V gene, CDR1 is DFQATT and CDR2 is SNEGSKA (reference sequence). The CDR3 extends over 13 amino acids.

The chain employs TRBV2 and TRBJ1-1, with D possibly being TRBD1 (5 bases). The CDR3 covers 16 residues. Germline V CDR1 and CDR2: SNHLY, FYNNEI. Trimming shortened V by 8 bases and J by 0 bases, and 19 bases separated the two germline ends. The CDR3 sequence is CASGGTPVVLNTEAFF. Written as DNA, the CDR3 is TGTGCCAGCGGAGGGACTCCCGTCGTCTTGAACACTGAAGCTTTCTTT.